This TCR beta chain was captured by sequencing in a study of T-cell reconstitution after alpha-beta-depleted transplantation in children. Counting both end residues, the CDR3 totals 15 amino acids. The germline gives CDR1 DFQATT, CDR2 SNEGSKA (reference sequence). Points on this clonotype: The limits of the CDR3 on the DNA are not certain, so only TCRdb's listed CDR3 is given.

Preparation of the TCRbeta library used unique molecular identifiers. TCRdb itself ran the PCR reads through MiXCR, one entry per CDR3 protein. The sample has roughly 200,000 distinct CDR3 sequences, 14% to 15% seen once. Source: PBMCs from the stem cell graft donor, taken from the stem cell graft. The chain joins TRBV20-1 to TRBJ2-7; TRBD2 is taken as the D call from the table, unchecked against the DNA. This TCR was sampled from a human donor who donated a stem cell graft to a child with acute lymphoblastic leukemia. This CDR3 reads CSARSWASGNYELYF.